This T cell receptor (beta chain) was sequenced in a study of blood T cell repertoires in COVID-19. The overall study: The cDNA or gDNA used as material had been derived from T cells, B-cell-depleted T cells, or PBMCs.

CDR1 and CDR2 (germline): SGHTA, FQGNSA. V was pared by 3 bases and J by 5 bases, with 6 bases of the junction left unmatched. This CDR3 is built from 14 residues. A few counts support this clone. In the source study's methods: Amplification with reference gene primers provided the estimates of nucleated cell counts. Sequencing used immunoSEQ multiplex PCR; TCRdb keeps in-frame clones, though not all of them. From that table come the V and J calls and clone size; the DNA was used to work out D and trimming. Altogether about 140,000 clones are present, less than 90% being singletons, with the ten largest covering approximately 9%.

This chain links TRBV7-2 with TRBJ1-1; 7 bases are a match to TRBD1. Sequencing input: peripheral blood. This TCR was recovered from a young man with COVID-19, enrolled during active disease. In nucleotides, the CDR3 is TGTGCCAGCAGCTTCAAAGGGGGCAGTACTGAAGCTTTCTTT. Translating it yields CASSFKGGSTEAFF.